The 3 T cell receptor beta chains reported below all come from one sample, sequenced in a study of graft-versus-host responses after intestinal transplantation (dated by TCRdb to the early 2020s). Libraries were built with the immunoSEQ multiplex PCR assay. What TCRdb holds here is the immuneACCESS table cut down to in-frame rearrangements. Part of the clones is not present; checked against another copy, under half of the missing clones reflect an unresolved V gene, and the others are unexplained. Recorded for this sample are tens of thousands of clones; less than 95% of them occurred a single time. About 0.49% of the sample goes to the ten largest clones. Specimen: PBMCs, collected 156 days after intestinal transplant. These receptors were taken from a human patient who received an intestinal transplant, so some T cells may come from the graft donor.

The chain has TRBV7-2 and TRBJ2-7, with 8 bases identical to TRBD2. V trimming: 4 bases; J trimming: 7 bases; junction bases outside the gene matches: 9. CDR3 length: 14 amino acids. The germline V gene has CDR1 SGHTA and CDR2 FQGNSA. CDR3 in DNA: TGTGCCAGCAGCTCCTGGACTAGCCTGGGGGAGCAGTACTTC. It is translated as CASSSWTSLGEQYF.

The chain employs TRBV7-3 and TRBJ2-1; the D gene is possibly TRBD2 (6 bases). Trimming cost V 0 bases and J 5 bases, with 26 bases left between them. Germline CDR1 and CDR2: SGHTA and FQGTGA. This CDR3 comprises 20 residues. The CDR3 region is CASSLTTPLGGLVSNNEQFF. The CDR3 DNA reads TGTGCCAGCAGCTTAACGACCCCATTGGGGGGACTGGTGTCAAACAATGAGCAGTTCTTC.

The V gene is TRBV7-2, the J gene TRBJ1-2; TRBD1 might be the D (6 bases). Trimming took off 4 bases at V and 6 bases at J, with 15 bases between the two ends. The CDR3 sequence is 14 residues long. The germline CDR1 and CDR2 sequences are SGHTA and FQGNSA. This CDR3 is CASSYGDNRDGYTF. CDR3 sequence (DNA): TGTGCCAGCAGCTACGGGGACAATAGGGATGGCTACACCTTC.